The 5 T cell receptor beta chains in this list originate from one sample, sequenced in a study of blood T cell repertoires in COVID-19. Generated by immunoSEQ multiplex PCR, the TCRdb table keeps only in-frame clones and is missing some. Among 410,000 or so clones, 75% to 90% were seen once, and the ten largest hold 1.5% to 1.8%. Sequenced input: peripheral blood. These receptors were obtained from a woman aged 40-49 years with COVID-19, enrolled during active disease.

This clone has a single count. This chain joins TRBV11-1 and TRBJ2-7; TRBD1 is a possible D gene (6 bases). This CDR3 is 14 amino acids long. V was shortened by 5 bases and J by 3 bases, with 14 bases between the two germline ends. Germline V lookup: CDR1 SGHAT, CDR2 FQDESV (reference sequence). This CDR3 is CASSIRGTLYEQYF. CDR3 in DNA: TGTGCCAGCAGCATCAGGGGCACGCTCTACGAGCAGTACTTC.

This chain joins TRBV27 and TRBJ1-5; the D gene is possibly TRBD1 (5 bases). The ends were cut back, 3 bases at V and 2 bases at J, with 11 bases in the middle. This CDR3 is 15 amino acids long. Germline V gene sequence: CDR1 MNHEY, CDR2 SMNVEV (reference sequence). CDR3 protein: CASSFGGAGNQPQHF. The CDR3, as DNA: TGTGCCAGCAGTTTTGGTGGGGCCGGCAATCAGCCCCAGCATTTT.

This sequence joins TRBV6-2 or TRBV6-3 and TRBJ1-2; no firm D call. V shed 4 bases and J shed 7 bases, with 7 bases lying between them. CDR3 length equals 11 residues. Germline CDR1 and CDR2: MNHEY and SVGEGT. The CDR3 coding sequence is TGTGCCAGCAGTTTTGGGAGTGGCTACACCTTC. This translates into CASSFGSGYTF.

This clone was seen once. The chain combines TRBV6-5 with TRBJ1-3, with 8 bases aligning to TRBD1. V was clipped by 3 bases and J by 3 bases; unmatched bases: 7. This CDR3 region has 16 residues. Germline V gene data show CDR1 as MNHEY and CDR2 as SVGAGI. The CDR3 DNA reads TGTGCCAGCAGTTATAATCAGGGGGCAAGTGGAAACACCATATATTTT. Translating gives CASSYNQGASGNTIYF.

The rearrangement uses TRBV6-4 and TRBJ1-5; TRBD1 agrees at 10 bases. The CDR3 is 15 residues long. CDR1 is MRHNA and CDR2 is SNTAGT in the germline V gene. V shed 6 bases, J shed 4 bases, and the junction held 6 bases outside the gene matches. For the CDR3, the DNA is TGTGCCAGCAGGGGGGACAGGGGACAAAATCAGCCCCAGCATTTT. As protein: CASRGDRGQNQPQHF.